The sample holds a few counts of the clone carrying this TCR beta chain. These data are taken from a study of blood T cell repertoires in COVID-19. The CDR3 covers 12 residues. CDR1 and CDR2 from the germline V gene are GTSNPN and SVGIG (reference sequence). With 6 bases removed from V and 4 bases from J, the gap between germline ends came to 10 bases. As originally analysed: Using reference gene primer amplification, nucleated cell counts were estimated. Measured with immunoSEQ multiplex PCR; TCRdb has only the in-frame clones, and not every one. V, J and clone size are those of that table, while D and trimming were read from the DNA. The sample holds approximately 280,000 clones, about four fifths seen once. In Seattle, patients joined the study during active infection and were tracked longitudinally.

The source material was peripheral blood. The J gene is TRBJ2-1, the V gene TRBV30; a possible D gene is TRBD2 (5 bases). The sequence came from a human donor with COVID-19, enrolled during active disease. The donor label of this sample is uncertain. This CDR3 is CACQPGYNEQFF. In nucleotides, the CDR3 is TGTGCCTGCCAACCGGGGTACAATGAGCAGTTCTTC.